The sequence of this T cell receptor (beta chain) was determined in a study of CD8+CD57+ T cells in acquired aplastic anemia. Study-wide context: Healthy donor sequencing depth: some 10 million CD4+, fewer than 13 million CD8+ reads.

Many counts were recorded for this clonotype. Its specificity is unknown. Study-level points and caveats: Comparison of patients with controls identified around 31 shared CD8+ CDR3 sequences.

Genomic DNA constituted the template upon which TCR beta VDJ and CDR3 profiling was performed. TCRdb re-analysed the reads in MiXCR, keeping a single row per CDR3 protein. This sample has about 190,000 distinct CDR3 sequences, with around half found just once. The CDR3 has 15 residues. Germline V gene sequence: CDR1 DFQATT, CDR2 SNEGSKA (reference sequence). The V and J ends lost 5 bases and 1 base, in that order; junction bases with no gene match: 8. The chain couples TRBV20-1 to TRBJ2-7, with 10 positions matching TRBD1. The sample was sorted CD4+, CD8+, or CD8+CD57+ T cells (not recorded which) from PBMCs. The receptor was isolated from a human donor in good health, serving as a control. The CDR3 sequence: CSASGQGEGSYEQYF. The CDR3 DNA reads as TGCAGTGCTTCCGGACAGGGGGAAGGGTCCTACGAGCAGTACTTC.